This TCR beta chain is from a study of cytomegalovirus exposure and HLA in healthy donors. General observations from the study: In vitro assays verified that a few CMV-associated chains recognized CMV antigens specifically. According to a later analysis, TCR clusters from the first cohort tended to co-occur in the 100 to 150 validation repertoires.

Trimming cost V 0 bases and J 5 bases; bases outside gene matches: 5. CDR1 is LGHNA, CDR2 YSLEER, per germline. This CDR3 contains 15 residues. This clone was seen only once. Its antigen remains unidentified. Sequenced by immunoSEQ multiplex PCR; TCRdb stores in-frame clones only, minus some. The sample carries 350,000 or so clones, 80% to 90% recorded once. The TCR originated in a woman aged 18-29 years in good health and CMV-seronegative. Sequences were obtained from PBMCs. V and J are TRBV4-3 and TRBJ2-7; 9 bases are a match to TRBD1. This CDR3 reads CASSQDWDREDEQYF. CDR3 in DNA: TGCGCCAGCAGCCAAGATTGGGACAGGGAGGACGAGCAGTACTTC.